This is a list of T cell receptor beta chains from one sample in a study of control samples from healthy donors and cancer patients. Some clones are missing from TCRdb's copy, which holds only in-frame ones; the method was immunoSEQ multiplex PCR. This table has around 200,000 clones, 91% appearing once. Sequencing input: blood. The receptors derive from a woman in her twenties or thirties in good health. The CDR3 runs from the conserved cysteine through the conserved F or W. The order of the fields is clone size, CDR3 length, J gene, V gene, D gene, CDR3 DNA, CDR3 protein. A D gene is named only where the DNA matches it firmly. Only some rows state a clone size, as once, few, many or a class for expanded clones.

abundance: -; len: 14; j_gene: TRBJ1-4; v_gene: TRBV28; d_gene: -; CDR3nt: TGTGCCAGCAGGCCGACAGACGGAGGTGAAAAACTGTTTTTT; CDR3aa: CASRPTDGGEKLFF
abundance: -; len: 14; j_gene: TRBJ2-2; v_gene: TRBV9; d_gene: -; CDR3nt: TGTGCCAGCAGCGTAGGGGGGAACACCGGGGAGCTGTTTTTT; CDR3aa: CASSVGGNTGELFF
abundance: -; len: 14; j_gene: TRBJ1-1; v_gene: TRBV6-5; d_gene: -; CDR3nt: TGTGCCAGCAGTTACTCGCCACTCAACACTGAAGCTTTCTTT; CDR3aa: CASSYSPLNTEAFF
abundance: -; len: 12; j_gene: TRBJ2-1; v_gene: TRBV5-5; d_gene: -; CDR3nt: TGTGCCAGCGGGAGAACCTACAATGAGCAGTTCTTC; CDR3aa: CASGRTYNEQFF
abundance: -; len: 16; j_gene: TRBJ1-5; v_gene: TRBV21-1; d_gene: -; CDR3nt: TGTGCCAGCAGCAAAGCGCTTTGGGGACGCAATCAGCCCCAGCATTTT; CDR3aa: CASSKALWGRNQPQHF
abundance: once; len: 14; j_gene: TRBJ1-2; v_gene: TRBV27; d_gene: -; CDR3nt: TGTGCCAGCAGTTTAAGGACGCTTAACTATGGCTACACCTTC; CDR3aa: CASSLRTLNYGYTF
abundance: -; len: 14; j_gene: TRBJ2-7; v_gene: TRBV28; d_gene: -; CDR3nt: TGTGCCAGCAGTCCCGGGACACGGACCTACGAGCAGTACTTC; CDR3aa: CASSPGTRTYEQYF
abundance: -; len: 12; j_gene: TRBJ1-2; v_gene: TRBV14; d_gene: -; CDR3nt: TGTGCCAGCAGCCAAGACAGCTATGGCTACACCTTC; CDR3aa: CASSQDSYGYTF
abundance: -; len: 14; j_gene: TRBJ2-3; v_gene: TRBV18; d_gene: -; CDR3nt: TGTGCCAGCTCACCTGTAGGGGGCACAGATACGCAGTATTTT; CDR3aa: CASSPVGGTDTQYF
abundance: -; len: 16; j_gene: TRBJ2-1; v_gene: TRBV9; d_gene: TRBD2; CDR3nt: TGTGCCAGCAGCTCCCGACTAGCGAGCTCCTACAATGAGCAGTTCTTC; CDR3aa: CASSSRLASSYNEQFF
abundance: -; len: 14; j_gene: TRBJ1-2; v_gene: TRBV3-1/TRBV3-2; d_gene: TRBD1; CDR3nt: TGTGCCAGCAGCCGCGGGACAGGGGGAGATGGCTACACCTTC; CDR3aa: CASSRGTGGDGYTF
abundance: once; len: 15; j_gene: TRBJ2-7; v_gene: TRBV5-4; d_gene: TRBD2; CDR3nt: TGTGCCAGCAGCTTGGCCGGGGGGGACGCCTACGAGCAGTACTTC; CDR3aa: CASSLAGGDAYEQYF
abundance: -; len: 13; j_gene: TRBJ1-6; v_gene: TRBV14; d_gene: -; CDR3nt: TGTGCCAGCAGCCAAGGTTGGGGATCACCCCTCCACTTT; CDR3aa: CASSQGWGSPLHF
abundance: -; len: 15; j_gene: TRBJ2-1; v_gene: TRBV12-5; d_gene: -; CDR3nt: TGTGCTAGTGGTTTGGTAAAGGGAGGATACAATGAGCAGTTCTTC; CDR3aa: CASGLVKGGYNEQFF
abundance: once; len: 16; j_gene: TRBJ2-3; v_gene: TRBV28; d_gene: TRBD2; CDR3nt: TGTGCCAGCAGTTTAAGGGAGGGCAAAGGCACAGATACGCAGTATTTT; CDR3aa: CASSLREGKGTDTQYF